This T cell receptor beta chain was captured by sequencing in a study of identifying expanded T cells in peripheral blood. The study, taken as a whole, reports: About 1.2 clones differed between technical replicates, versus roughly 17 and 20 over time. Across healthy donors, higher total template counts meant significantly greater roughly two-week count variance.

Regarding this clone: Its antigen is unknown.

Method: immunoSEQ multiplex PCR; TCRdb's copy keeps in-frame clones and lacks some. The sample consists of 130,000 or so clones, about 80% of them appearing once. The V segment lost 3 bases and the J segment 8 bases; nucleotides outside the gene matches: 6. Looked up from germline, CDR1 is SEHNR and CDR2 is FQNEAQ (reference sequence). This CDR3 comprises 13 residues. During the collection period, no donor immune events like infections were recorded. The sample was blood. This receptor was taken from a person between 18 and 75 years old in good health. The chain couples TRBV7-9 to TRBJ1-2; TRBD1 matches at 7 bases. CDR3 loop: CASSFRDSRGYTF. CDR3 DNA sequence: TGTGCCAGCAGCTTCCGGGACAGCAGAGGCTACACCTTC.